The clone carrying this T cell receptor (beta chain) was detected a few times. Its antigen is not identified. Carrying unique molecular identifiers, the cDNA also gained a universal primer site through template switching. TCRdb reanalysed the 5' RACE reads using MiXCR and keeps one entry per CDR3 protein. Here the sample spans 230,000 or so distinct CDR3 sequences, about 9% being singletons. The V gene's germline CDR1 is SGHDT and CDR2 YYEEEE. The V segment lost 4 bases and the J segment 1 base; nucleotides outside the gene matches: 8. The CDR3 loop spans 15 amino acids. The data stem from a study of identical twins. Study observations and caveats: Modeled out-of-frame TCR alpha sharing in monozygotic twins fell below observed levels. Without tracking the same donors, conclusions rested on cross-sectional statistical analysis. The study found excess low generation probability among twin-shared out-of-frame alpha sequences.

The data also belong to a second study, concerning yellow fever vaccine responses in identical twins.

Sequenced input: CD8+ T cells sorted from blood. The genes are TRBV5-6 and TRBJ2-7, with 7 bases fitting TRBD2. The clonotype originates from a woman between 18 and 30 years old in good health. CDR3 sequence (DNA): TGTGCCAGCAGCCTGGAGCTAGCGGAGTCCTACGAGCAGTACTTC. It translates to CASSLELAESYEQYF.